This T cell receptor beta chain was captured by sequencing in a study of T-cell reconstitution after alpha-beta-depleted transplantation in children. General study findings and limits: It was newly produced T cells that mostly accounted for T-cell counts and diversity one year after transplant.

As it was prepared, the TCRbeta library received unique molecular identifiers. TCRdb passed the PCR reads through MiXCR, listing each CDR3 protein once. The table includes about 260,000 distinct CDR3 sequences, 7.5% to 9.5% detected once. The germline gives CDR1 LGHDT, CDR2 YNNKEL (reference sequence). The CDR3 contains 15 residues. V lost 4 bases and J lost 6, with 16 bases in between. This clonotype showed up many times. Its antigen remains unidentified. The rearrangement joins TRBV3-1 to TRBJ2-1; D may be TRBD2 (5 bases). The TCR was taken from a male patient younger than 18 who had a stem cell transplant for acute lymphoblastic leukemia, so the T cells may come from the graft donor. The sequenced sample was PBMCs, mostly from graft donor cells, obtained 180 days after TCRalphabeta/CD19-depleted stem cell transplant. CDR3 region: CASSRDRDGGNEQFF. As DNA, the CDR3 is TGTGCCAGCAGCCGAGATAGGGATGGAGGCAATGAGCAGTTCTTC.